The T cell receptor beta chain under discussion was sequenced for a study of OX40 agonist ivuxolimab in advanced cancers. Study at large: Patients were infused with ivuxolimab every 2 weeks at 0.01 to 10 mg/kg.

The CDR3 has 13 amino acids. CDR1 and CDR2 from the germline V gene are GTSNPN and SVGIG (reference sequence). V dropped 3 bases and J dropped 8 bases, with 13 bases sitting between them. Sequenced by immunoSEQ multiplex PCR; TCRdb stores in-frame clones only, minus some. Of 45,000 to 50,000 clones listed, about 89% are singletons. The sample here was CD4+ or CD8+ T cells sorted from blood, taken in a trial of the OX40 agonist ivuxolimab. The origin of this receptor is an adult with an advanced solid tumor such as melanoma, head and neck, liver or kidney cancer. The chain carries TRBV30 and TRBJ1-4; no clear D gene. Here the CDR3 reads CAWSSPWEEKLFF. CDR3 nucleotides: TGTGCCTGGAGCTCACCGTGGGAAGAAAAACTGTTTTTT.